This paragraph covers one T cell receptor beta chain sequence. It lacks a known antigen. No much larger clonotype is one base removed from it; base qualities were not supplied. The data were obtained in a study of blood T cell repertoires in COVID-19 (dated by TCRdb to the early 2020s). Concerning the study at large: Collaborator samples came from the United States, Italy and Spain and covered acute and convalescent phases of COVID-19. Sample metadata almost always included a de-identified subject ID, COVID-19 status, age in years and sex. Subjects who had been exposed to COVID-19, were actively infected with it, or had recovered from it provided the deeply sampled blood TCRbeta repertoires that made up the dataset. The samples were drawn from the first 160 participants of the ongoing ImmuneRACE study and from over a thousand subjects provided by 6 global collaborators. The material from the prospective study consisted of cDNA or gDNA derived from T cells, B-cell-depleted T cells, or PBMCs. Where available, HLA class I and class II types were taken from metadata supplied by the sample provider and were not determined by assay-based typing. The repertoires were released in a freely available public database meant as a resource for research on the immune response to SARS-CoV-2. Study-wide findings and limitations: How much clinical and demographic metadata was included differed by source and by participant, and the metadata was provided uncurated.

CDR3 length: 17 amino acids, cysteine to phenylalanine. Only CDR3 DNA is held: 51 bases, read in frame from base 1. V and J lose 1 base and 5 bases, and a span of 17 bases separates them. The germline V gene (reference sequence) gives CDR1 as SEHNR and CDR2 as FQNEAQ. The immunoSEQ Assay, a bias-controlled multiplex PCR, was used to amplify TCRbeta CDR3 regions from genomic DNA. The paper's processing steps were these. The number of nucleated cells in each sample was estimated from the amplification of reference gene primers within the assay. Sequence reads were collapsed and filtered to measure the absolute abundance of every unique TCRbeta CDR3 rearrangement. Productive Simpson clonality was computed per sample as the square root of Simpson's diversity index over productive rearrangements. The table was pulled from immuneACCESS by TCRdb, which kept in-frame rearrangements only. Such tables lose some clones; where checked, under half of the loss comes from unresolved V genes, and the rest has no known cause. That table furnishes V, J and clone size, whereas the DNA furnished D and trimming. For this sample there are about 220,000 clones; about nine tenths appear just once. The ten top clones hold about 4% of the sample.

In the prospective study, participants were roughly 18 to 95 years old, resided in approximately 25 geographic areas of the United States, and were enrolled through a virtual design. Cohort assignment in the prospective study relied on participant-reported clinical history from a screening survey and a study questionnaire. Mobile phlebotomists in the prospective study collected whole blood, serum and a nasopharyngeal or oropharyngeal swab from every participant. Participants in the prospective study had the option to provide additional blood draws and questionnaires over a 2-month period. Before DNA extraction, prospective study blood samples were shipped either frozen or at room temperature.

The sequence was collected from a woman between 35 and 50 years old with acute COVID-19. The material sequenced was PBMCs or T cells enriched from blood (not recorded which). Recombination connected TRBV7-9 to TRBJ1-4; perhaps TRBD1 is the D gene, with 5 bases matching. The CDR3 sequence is CASSLVLGRVGNEKLFF. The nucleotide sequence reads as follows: TGTGCCAGCAGCTTAGTCCTCGGCAGGGTCGGGAATGAAAAACTGTTTTTT.